This is a list of T cell receptor beta chains from one sample in a study of blood T cell repertoires in COVID-19. Clones were sequenced by immunoSEQ multiplex PCR, and TCRdb holds only the in-frame ones, with some missing. The table has about 240,000 clones, roughly 90% seen once. Sequencing input: PBMCs or T cells enriched from blood (not recorded which). Receptor source: a woman aged 25-40 years who had recovered from COVID-19. Both conserved end residues are part of each CDR3. D genes are given only for firm matches. Only some rows state a clone size, as once, few, many or a class for expanded clones.

size: .; J: TRBJ1-1; V: TRBV13; D: .; DNA: TGTGCCAGCAGCTCTGCCCTGGGGGGTTACACTGAAGCTTTCTTT; CDR3: CASSSALGGYTEAFF
size: .; J: TRBJ2-7; V: TRBV28; D: .; DNA: TGTGCCAGCAGTTTCTCGGGGCGGGGTAGCTCCTACGAGCAGTACTTC; CDR3: CASSFSGRGSSYEQYF
size: .; J: TRBJ1-6; V: TRBV5-6; D: TRBD1; DNA: TGTGCCAGCAGCATAAGGACAGGGCAAAGTTCACCCCTCCACTTT; CDR3: CASSIRTGQSSPLHF
size: .; J: TRBJ1-4; V: TRBV5-1; D: TRBD1; DNA: TGCGCCAGCAGCGTCAGGGGGAGCCAAACCCTCGAATGGGATGAAAAACTGTTTTTT; CDR3: CASSVRGSQTLEWDEKLFF
size: .; J: TRBJ1-5; V: TRBV18; D: TRBD1; DNA: TGTGCCAGCTCACCTAACAGGGGACCCAATCAGCCCCAGCATTTT; CDR3: CASSPNRGPNQPQHF
size: .; J: TRBJ2-3; V: TRBV28; D: TRBD2; DNA: TGTGCCAGCAGTTCCCTAGCGGGAGGCCGGGGGTGGATTCGGTATTTT; CDR3: CASSSLAGGRGWIRYF
size: .; J: TRBJ2-5; V: TRBV9; D: .; DNA: TGTGCCAGCAGCTTTGCCGGGACTTACCAAGAGACCCAGTACTTC; CDR3: CASSFAGTYQETQYF
size: .; J: TRBJ1-5; V: TRBV25-1; D: .; DNA: TGTGCCAGCAGTCCCTGGGGGCAGGGTGAGGCTCAGCCCCAGCATTTT; CDR3: CASSPWGQGEAQPQHF
size: .; J: TRBJ1-1; V: TRBV9; D: TRBD1; DNA: TGTGCCAGCAGCGTAGATTGGGGACAGCGTGAAGCTTTCTTT; CDR3: CASSVDWGQREAFF
size: .; J: TRBJ2-1; V: TRBV18; D: .; DNA: TGTGCCAGCTCACCACCGAACAACAATGAGCAGTTCTTC; CDR3: CASSPPNNNEQFF
size: .; J: TRBJ2-6; V: TRBV27; D: .; DNA: TGTGCCAGCAGTCCCGGACTCGGTGCCCCGGCTGGGGCCAACGTCCTGACTTTC; CDR3: CASSPGLGAPAGANVLTF
size: .; J: TRBJ2-3; V: TRBV28; D: .; DNA: TGTGCCAGCAGTGCCGCACACCTTAGCACAGATACGCAGTATTTT; CDR3: CASSAAHLSTDTQYF
size: .; J: TRBJ2-2; V: TRBV7-8; D: TRBD2; DNA: TGTGCCAGCAGCTTACCTTCTAGCGGGACCCTTTACACCGGGGAGCTGTTTTTT; CDR3: CASSLPSSGTLYTGELFF
size: .; J: TRBJ2-1; V: TRBV4-3; D: TRBD2; DNA: TGCGCCAGCAGCCAAGATCACCAATTCGGGAGGGCTGGAGATGAGCAGTTCTTC; CDR3: CASSQDHQFGRAGDEQFF
size: once; J: TRBJ1-2; V: TRBV2; D: TRBD1; DNA: TGTGCCAGCAGTGGTGACAGGGGCCCCCTCTATGGCTACACCTTC; CDR3: CASSGDRGPLYGYTF
size: .; J: TRBJ2-7; V: TRBV28; D: .; DNA: TGTGCCAGCAACATCGCGTTGGGGCTCACTCGCGAGCAGTACTTC; CDR3: CASNIALGLTREQYF